A single T cell receptor (beta chain) is shown here with its context. In the original workflow: Estimation of nucleated cell counts relied on the amplification of reference gene primers. Data came from immunoSEQ multiplex PCR; TCRdb stores just in-frame clones and leaves some out. V, J and clone size derive from that table, while D and trimming were established from the DNA sequence. The table lists roughly 240,000 clones, 65% to 90% of them singletons. The germline V gene has CDR1 ENHRY and CDR2 SYGVKD. The CDR3 has 20 amino acids. J lost 0 bases, V lost 0 bases, and 13 bases had no gene match. Donors were grouped by their self-reported clinical history. This sample was included in a study of blood T cell repertoires in COVID-19. Study as a whole: Both acute and convalescent COVID-19 samples were obtained from the United States, Italy and Spain. Sample material is recorded as cDNA or gDNA derived from T cells, B-cell-depleted T cells, or PBMCs.

The source material was PBMCs or T cells enriched from blood (not recorded which). The sequence was collected from a woman between 45 and 60 years old with acute COVID-19. The J gene is TRBJ1-4, the V gene TRBV10-3; 7 bases map to TRBD1. The CDR3 nucleotides read TGTGCCATCAGTGAGTCGGGGACAGAAGAGAGATTTGCAACTAATGAAAAACTGTTTTTT. Translating gives CAISESGTEERFATNEKLFF.